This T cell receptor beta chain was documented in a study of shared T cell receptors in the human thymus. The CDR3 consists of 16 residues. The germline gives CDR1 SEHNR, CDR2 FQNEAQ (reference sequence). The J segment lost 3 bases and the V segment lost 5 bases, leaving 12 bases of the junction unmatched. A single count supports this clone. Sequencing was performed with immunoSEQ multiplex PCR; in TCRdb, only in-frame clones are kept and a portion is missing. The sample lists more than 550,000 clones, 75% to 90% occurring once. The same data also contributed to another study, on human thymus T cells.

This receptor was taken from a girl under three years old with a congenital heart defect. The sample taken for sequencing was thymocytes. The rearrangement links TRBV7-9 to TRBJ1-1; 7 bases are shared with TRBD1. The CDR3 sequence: CASSARVRGRDTEAFF. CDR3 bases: TGTGCCAGCAGCGCGAGGGTTAGGGGGCGAGACACTGAAGCTTTCTTT.